These 26 T cell receptor beta chains were sequenced from one sample in a study of OX40 agonist ivuxolimab in advanced cancers. Using immunoSEQ multiplex PCR, the repertoire was profiled, and TCRdb retains in-frame clones only, with some absent. The sample lists roughly 100,000 clones, roughly four fifths occurring once. Specimen: CD4+ or CD8+ T cells sorted from blood, collected in a trial of the OX40 agonist ivuxolimab. The receptors shown here come from an adult with an advanced solid tumor such as melanoma, head and neck, liver or kidney cancer.

About this clone itself: Other DNA sequences within the sample encode an identical CDR3. This CDR3 reads CASSLVSTDTQYF. CDR3 in DNA: TGTGCCAGCAGCTTAGTGAGCACAGATACGCAGTATTTT. The chain uses TRBV7-9 and TRBJ2-3; the D is unclear. The CDR3 sequence is 13 residues long. Trimming left V 1 base short and J 0 bases short, with 2 bases between. Per the germline V gene, CDR1 is SEHNR and CDR2 is FQNEAQ (reference sequence).

The rearrangement joins TRBV9 to TRBJ2-7; 8 bases align to TRBD1. The ends lost 3 bases at V and 2 bases at J; junction bases unmatched: 4. Germline V gives CDR1 SGDLS, CDR2 YYNGEE. This CDR3 comprises 14 residues. CDR3 bases: TGTGCCAGCAGCGGCGGGACAGGTACCTACGAGCAGTACTTC. This translates into CASSGGTGTYEQYF.

This CDR3 reads CASSPRDGGSGYTF. The CDR3 coding sequence is TGTGCCAGCAGCCCCAGGGACGGAGGCTCTGGCTACACCTTC. V gene TRBV6-1 combines with J gene TRBJ1-2; perhaps TRBD1 as D (5 bases). The CDR3 is 14 amino acids. With 6 bases removed from V and 7 bases from J, the gap between germline ends came to 18 bases. CDR1 MNHNS and CDR2 SASEGT come from the germline V gene.

The rearrangement links TRBV18 to TRBJ2-7; D may match TRBD1 or TRBD2 (5 bases each). This CDR3 comprises 13 residues. Germline V lookup: CDR1 KGHSH, CDR2 LQKENI. Trimming shortened V by 3 bases and J by 6 bases, and 12 bases separated the two germline ends. The CDR3 DNA follows: TGTGCCAGCTCACCCACCGGGGACGGCGAGCAGTACTTC. It is translated as CASSPTGDGEQYF.

The J gene is TRBJ2-2, the V gene TRBV7-2; D might be TRBD1 or TRBD2, each matching 5 bases. The V end was cut by 5 bases, the J end by 4 bases, with 23 bases between. CDR1 and CDR2 (germline): SGHTA, FQGNSA. This CDR3 has 18 amino acids. In DNA, the CDR3 is TGTGCCAGCAGCACCCCATCCGAGGGCCAGGGAGTCACCGGGGAGCTGTTTTTT. The encoded protein is CASSTPSEGQGVTGELFF.

The J gene is TRBJ2-5, the V gene TRBV10-3, with a weak D call TRBD2 (6 bases). From germline, CDR1 is ENHRY and CDR2 SYGVKD. The CDR3 consists of 14 residues. Deletions cut 10 bases from V and 4 bases from J, with 19 bases between. The CDR3 is CATYSGDGRETQYF. CDR3 sequence (DNA): TGTGCCACCTACTCGGGAGATGGAAGAGAGACCCAGTACTTC.

V is TRBV5-3 and J is TRBJ2-4, with TRBD2 as a possible D gene (5 bases). TRBV5-3 is an open reading frame whose function is uncertain. The V end lost 6 bases, the J end lost 0 bases, and 16 bases lay between the germline ends. CDR3 size: 16 residues. The CDR3 DNA sequence: TGTGCCAGAACTGTGGGTTGCGGGCTAGCCAAAAACATTCAGTACTTC. Translated: CARTVGCGLAKNIQYF.

The chain carries TRBV29-1 and TRBJ2-2; 7 bases align to TRBD1. Germline V gene lookup returns CDR1 SQVTM and CDR2 ANQGSEA. CDR3 length: 16 residues. After removal of 7 bases from V and 0 bases from J, the junction contained 11 bases not matched to a gene. CDR3 loop: CSASRTGLANTGELFF. DNA of the CDR3: TGCAGCGCTTCTCGGACAGGACTCGCGAACACCGGGGAGCTGTTTTTT.

The table lists this clone with a few counts. The J gene is TRBJ1-1, the V gene TRBV21-1. TRBV21-1 is a listed pseudogene. This CDR3 region has 16 residues. CDR3 protein: CASTLWGGVRDTEAFF. The DNA for the CDR3 is TGTGCCAGCACCCTCTGGGGAGGGGTTCGGGACACTGAAGCTTTCTTT.

This chain connects TRBV4-1 to TRBJ1-2; tentative D call: TRBD1 (5 bases). This CDR3 region has 15 residues. Per germline, CDR1 MGHRA and CDR2 YSYEKL. Trimming removed 1 base from V and 0 bases from J, with 9 bases in between. For the CDR3, the DNA is TGCGCCAGCAGCCAAGGGGGGGGAGCTAACTATGGCTACACCTTC. It codes for CASSQGGGANYGYTF.

The V and J genes are TRBV6-6 and TRBJ1-2; perhaps TRBD1 as D (5 bases). Germline V gene lookup returns CDR1 MNHNY and CDR2 SVGAGI (reference sequence). V shed 5 bases and J shed 7 bases, with 11 bases lying between them. CDR3 length equals 12 residues. The CDR3 loop is CASSLPGSGYTF. The CDR3 DNA follows: TGTGCCAGCAGTCTCCCAGGGAGTGGCTACACCTTC.

V gene TRBV19 combines with J gene TRBJ2-1; TRBD1 is a possible D gene (6 bases). Germline V lookup: CDR1 LNHDA, CDR2 SQIVND (reference sequence). The CDR3 has 17 amino acids. With 2 bases removed from V and 1 base from J, the gap between germline ends came to 15 bases. The CDR3 spells CASSIRPGQLSYNEQFF. CDR3 DNA sequence: TGTGCCAGTAGTATAAGGCCGGGACAACTATCCTACAATGAGCAGTTCTTC.

This clone was found a few times. This sequence joins TRBV6-5 and TRBJ2-1, with TRBD2 matching over 11 bases. The CDR3 has 14 amino acids. The ends lost 5 bases at V and 5 bases at J; junction bases unmatched: 2. CDR1 and CDR2 (germline): MNHEY, SVGAGI. CDR3 sequence reads: CASSRLAGNNEQFF. The CDR3 bases are TGTGCCAGCAGTAGACTAGCGGGGAACAATGAGCAGTTCTTC.

This chain links TRBV27 with TRBJ2-3, with D uncertain. Trimming pared 6 bases from V and 1 base from J, leaving 17 bases between. CDR3 size: 16 residues. Germline V gene data show CDR1 as MNHEY and CDR2 as SMNVEV (reference sequence). This CDR3 is CASSPRSLRGTDTQYF. CDR3 nucleotide sequence: TGTGCCAGCAGCCCGCGTAGTCTCCGGGGCACAGATACGCAGTATTTT.

The rearrangement uses TRBV10-1 and TRBJ1-2, with D tentatively TRBD1 (6 bases). The CDR3 has 13 residues. The V and J ends lost 1 base and 5 bases respectively, with 8 bases between them. Germline V lookup: CDR1 WNHNN, CDR2 SYGVQD (reference sequence). CDR3 sequence: CASSEWRGYGYTF. In nucleotides, the CDR3 is TGCGCCAGCAGTGAGTGGAGGGGGTATGGCTACACCTTC.

This chain joins TRBV9 and TRBJ2-1; D remains unclear. This CDR3 has 14 amino acids. Germline V lookup: CDR1 SGDLS, CDR2 YYNGEE. Trimming took 0 bases from V and 6 from J, leaving 10 bases between them. CDR3 coding DNA: TGTGCCAGCAGCGTAGGTTCCCCTTTCAATGAGCAGTTCTTC. It encodes CASSVGSPFNEQFF. Based on the CDR3 plus reference TRBV9 and TRBJ2-1, the full variable domain is DSGVTQTPKHLITATGQRVTLRCSPRSGDLSVYWYQQSLDQGLQFLIQYYNGEERAKGNILERFSAQQFPDLHSELNLSSLELGDSALYFCASSVGSPFNEQFFGPGTRLTVL.

The chain recombines TRBV6-1 with TRBJ1-5; possible D gene TRBD1, 5 bases. Germline V CDR1 and CDR2: MNHNS, SASEGT. This CDR3 is 14 amino acids long. V lost 3 bases and J lost 0, with 6 bases in between. CDR3 DNA: TGTGCCAGCAGTGATGGGGCTAGCAATCAGCCCCAGCATTTT. Translated: CASSDGASNQPQHF.

The chain combines TRBV2 with TRBJ1-2; 7 positions match TRBD1. This CDR3 comprises 15 residues. Germline V CDR1 and CDR2: SNHLY, FYNNEI. Trimming cost V 1 base and J 8 bases; bases outside gene matches: 10. The CDR3 DNA reads as TGTGCCAGCAGTGAAGGGACAGGACGGTGGGGAGGCTACACCTTC. This gives the protein CASSEGTGRWGGYTF.

The V gene is TRBV4-2, the J gene TRBJ2-1; 12 bases match TRBD2. V lost 0 bases to trimming and J lost 10 bases; unmatched junction nucleotides: 10. The CDR3 loop spans 17 amino acids. Germline CDR1 reads LGHNA; CDR2 reads YNFKEQ. The CDR3 spells CASSQEVLAGGRGEQFF. In nucleotides, the CDR3 is TGTGCCAGCAGCCAAGAAGTACTAGCGGGGGGCCGGGGCGAGCAGTTCTTC.

Here the CDR3 DNA reads TGTGCCAGCAGCTTAGGCAAACTAGCGGGGCGCGCCTACGAGCAGTACTTC. This gives the protein CASSLGKLAGRAYEQYF. This sequence joins TRBV7-2 and TRBJ2-5, with 10 bases lining up with TRBD2. The closer fit of TRBJ2-7 to the DNA end suggests the J call may be wrong. The CDR3 has 17 residues. Germline V CDR1 and CDR2: SGHTA, FQGNSA.

V gene TRBV2 combines with J gene TRBJ1-2, with TRBD1 matching over 7 bases. The CDR3 length is 14 residues. CDR1 is SNHLY and CDR2 is FYNNEI in the germline V gene. With 7 bases clipped from V and 8 bases from J, the junction kept 13 bases outside the gene matches. The chain's CDR3 is CASISIQGSGGYTF. The CDR3 nucleotides read TGTGCCAGCATTTCAATACAGGGGAGTGGGGGCTACACCTTC.

The rearrangement uses TRBV6-5 and TRBJ2-7, with D perhaps being TRBD1 or TRBD2 (6 bases each). The V end was cut by 0 bases, the J end by 5 bases, with 17 bases between. Germline CDR1 is MNHEY and CDR2 is SVGAGI. The CDR3 totals 16 residues. The CDR3 DNA follows: TGTGCCAGCAGTTACTCTCGGACTACAGGGATCGACGAGCAGTACTTC. It translates to CASSYSRTTGIDEQYF.

This sequence joins TRBV10-3 and TRBJ1-2; tentatively, D is TRBD1 (6 bases). This CDR3 is built from 13 residues. Germline V gives CDR1 ENHRY, CDR2 SYGVKD. Trimming took 5 bases from V and 6 from J, leaving 13 bases between them. The CDR3 DNA is TGTGCCATCAGTCACAGGGATGTCGATGGCTACACCTTC. Translated, it gives CAISHRDVDGYTF.

The rearrangement joins TRBV23-1 to TRBJ2-3; 7 nucleotides agree with TRBD1. TRBV23-1 is sorted into the ORF group, with uncertain function. Trimming took 6 bases from V and 7 from J; bases not matched to a gene: 10. This CDR3 comprises 14 residues. The CDR3 nucleotides read TGCGCCAGCAGGATGGGACAGCGGTTGAATACGCAGTATTTT. Its protein is CASRMGQRLNTQYF.

The chain has TRBV7-3 and TRBJ2-1; D unresolved. This CDR3 region has 14 residues. Trimming shortened V by 0 bases and J by 6 bases, and 9 bases separated the two germline ends. Germline CDR1 and CDR2: SGHTA and FQGTGA. CDR3 in DNA: TGTGCCAGCAGCTTAACGTACAACCCCAATGAGCAGTTCTTC. Its protein product is CASSLTYNPNEQFF.

On this clone: A junction boundary mismatches the germline segment, possibly from a read error. V and J are TRBV5-1 and TRBJ2-2, with 13 bases aligning to TRBD2. CDR1 SGHRS and CDR2 YFSETQ come from the germline V gene. The CDR3 is 18 residues long. CDR3 nucleotides: TGCGCCAGCAGCTTGGTTGGACTAGCGGGAGCGAAAACCGGGGAGCTGTTTTTT. The encoded protein is CASSLVGLAGAKTGELFF.